The 30 T cell receptor beta chains below were found in one sample sequenced in a study of shared clonotypes between healthy human individuals. Profiled with immunoSEQ multiplex PCR; TCRdb holds only in-frame clones, not every one. The repertoire holds some 2.4 million clones, with approximately 93% as singletons. Sequencing was done on a sample of naive CD4+ T cells from PBMCs. Subset: CD45RA+ positively selected. These receptors all stem from a man between 18 and 35 years old in good health. Some clones in this sample may be carry-over from other donors' samples.

V gene TRBV30 combines with J gene TRBJ2-6, with no clear D. The CDR3 consists of 15 residues. Germline CDR1 is GTSNPN and CDR2 is SVGIG (reference sequence). The V end was cut by 1 base, the J end by 1 base, with 8 bases between. The CDR3 loop reads CAWSAVHSGANVLTF. The CDR3 nucleotides are TGTGCCTGGAGTGCTGTTCATTCTGGGGCCAACGTCCTGACTTTC.

V usage is TRBV5-1 and J usage is TRBJ2-5, with D possibly TRBD2 on 5 matching bases. V shed 4 bases and J shed 4 bases, with 23 bases lying between them. The germline CDR1 and CDR2 sequences are SGHRS and YFSETQ. The CDR3 is 17 residues long. CDR3 sequence reads: CASSPGWRQRDGETQYF. The CDR3 DNA reads as TGCGCCAGCAGCCCAGGTTGGAGGCAGAGGGATGGAGAGACCCAGTACTTC.

CDR3 nucleotides: TGTGCCAGCAGTTACTATCGGGACACCCCCTACGAGCAGTACTTC. Protein product: CASSYYRDTPYEQYF. This chain links TRBV6-5 with TRBJ2-7; tentative D call: TRBD1 (6 bases). The CDR3 sequence is 15 residues long. Germline V CDR1 and CDR2: MNHEY, SVGAGI. V lost 1 base and J 2 bases, leaving 12 bases between the germline ends.

Here the CDR3 DNA reads TGCGCCAGCAGCTCCGGGACAGGGGTAAAAGATACGCAGTATTTT. As protein: CASSSGTGVKDTQYF. The chain carries TRBV5-1 and TRBJ2-3, with TRBD1 matching 10 bases. The CDR3 totals 15 residues. With 3 bases clipped from V and 5 bases from J, the junction kept 6 bases outside the gene matches. The germline V gene has CDR1 SGHRS and CDR2 YFSETQ.

As concerns this clone: The identical CDR3 is also encoded by other nucleotide sequences in the sample. V usage is TRBV5-1 and J usage is TRBJ2-3; D call uncertain. Germline V lookup: CDR1 SGHRS, CDR2 YFSETQ. This CDR3 is 14 amino acids long. Trimming shortened V by 4 bases and J by 1 base, and 10 bases separated the two germline ends. The CDR3 DNA reads as TGCGCCAGCAGCCCAACGTTGGGCACAGATACGCAGTATTTT. It specifies CASSPTLGTDTQYF.

The J gene is TRBJ2-5, the V gene TRBV12-2. TRBV12-2 is marked as a pseudogene. CDR3 length: 16 residues. The CDR3: CASPTSGRIPRWTQYF. For the CDR3, the DNA is TGTGCAAGTCCCACGTCGGGGCGGATCCCGAGGTGGACCCAGTACTTC.

A single count supports this clone. The chain is built from TRBV30 and TRBJ2-5, with D possibly being TRBD1 or TRBD2 (7 bases each). The V end lost 0 bases, the J end lost 5 bases, and 13 bases lay between the germline ends. CDR3 length: 14 amino acids. Germline CDR1 and CDR2: GTSNPN and SVGIG (reference sequence). For the CDR3, the DNA is TGTGCCTGGAGTGTGGGAGGGGGCTTGGAGACCCAGTACTTC. Translated: CAWSVGGGLETQYF.

This chain uses TRBV6-1 with TRBJ1-3; no definite D call. Germline lookup yields CDR1 MNHNS and CDR2 SASEGT. The length of the CDR3 is 14 residues. Trimming stripped 4 bases from V and 2 bases from J, with 9 bases between. DNA of the CDR3: TGTGCCAGCAGTGGACAAGTCCCTGGAAACACCATATATTTT. Residues: CASSGQVPGNTIYF.

The chain carries TRBV5-1 and TRBJ2-2; 7 bases align to TRBD2. The junction had 8 bases not matched to a gene; V was cut back by 3 bases and J by 3 bases. Germline V CDR1 and CDR2: SGHRS, YFSETQ. This CDR3 is built from 16 residues. This CDR3 reads CASSYVGRVDTGELFF. In DNA form, the CDR3 reads TGCGCCAGCAGCTACGTTGGGAGGGTAGACACCGGGGAGCTGTTTTTT.

The chain is built from TRBV7-9 and TRBJ2-1, with D uncertain. Germline V gene data show CDR1 as SEHNR and CDR2 as FQNEAQ (reference sequence). CDR3 length: 11 residues. V gave up 2 bases and J gave up 8 bases, with 4 bases separating them. The CDR3 region has the DNA TGTGCCAGCAGCTTATTCGATGAGCAGTTCTTC. This codes for CASSLFDEQFF.

The rearrangement uses TRBV29-1 and TRBJ1-2; D is possibly TRBD1 (6 bases). Trimming removed 5 bases at V and 8 bases at J, with 15 bases between. CDR3 length: 12 residues. Per the germline V gene, CDR1 is SQVTM and CDR2 is ANQGSEA. The CDR3 region has the DNA TGCAGCGTTTATACAGGGACGGGCGGCTACACCTTC. It encodes CSVYTGTGGYTF.

The V and J genes are TRBV19 and TRBJ1-5; the D gene is possibly TRBD1 (6 bases). V lost 2 bases, J lost 5 bases, and 10 bases lay in between. The V gene's germline CDR1 is LNHDA and CDR2 SQIVND (reference sequence). CDR3 length: 14 amino acids. CDR3 sequence: CASSIRGPDQPQHF. The DNA for the CDR3 is TGTGCCAGTAGTATACGGGGGCCAGATCAGCCCCAGCATTTT. The variable domain in full, completed from reference TRBV19 and TRBJ1-5, reads DGGITQSPKYLFRKEGQNVTLSCEQNLNHDAMYWYRQDPGQGLRLIYYSQIVNDFQKGDIAEGYSVSREKKESFPLTVTSAQKNPTAFYLCASSIRGPDQPQHFGDGTRLSIL.

In the case of this clone: The same CDR3 arises from other DNA sequences in this sample as well. The V and J genes are TRBV28 and TRBJ2-1; D remains unclear. Trimming shortened V by 2 bases and J by 0 bases, and 5 bases separated the two germline ends. The V gene's germline CDR1 is MDHEN and CDR2 SYDVKM. The CDR3 loop spans 14 amino acids. CDR3 in DNA: TGTGCCAGCAGTTTAACGAGCTCCTACAATGAGCAGTTCTTC. Encoded protein: CASSLTSSYNEQFF.

CDR3 loop: CASSRGASQYF. The CDR3 DNA follows: TGTGCCAGCAGCCGAGGGGCGTCCCAGTACTTC. The genes are TRBV11-2 and TRBJ2-5; D may match TRBD1 or TRBD2 (5 bases each). Trimming shortened V by 5 bases and J by 9 bases, and 10 bases separated the two germline ends. Germline assignment: CDR1 SGHAT and CDR2 FQNNGV. CDR3 length equals 11 residues.

The J gene is TRBJ2-2, the V gene TRBV5-1; 13 bases map to TRBD2. This CDR3 region has 15 residues. CDR1 and CDR2 from the germline V gene are SGHRS and YFSETQ. V lost 6 bases to trimming and J lost 8 bases; unmatched junction nucleotides: 7. The CDR3 DNA is TGCGCCAGCACCCAGCCGGGACTAGCGGGAGGGGAGCTGTTTTTT. Protein product: CASTQPGLAGGELFF.

DNA of the CDR3: TGTGCCAGCAGCCAAGAAGGAGACAGGGGCGAAAAACTGTTTTTT. As protein: CASSQEGDRGEKLFF. This chain connects TRBV4-2 to TRBJ1-4, with 8 bases lining up with TRBD1. J lost 8 bases, V lost 0 bases, and 5 bases had no gene match. CDR3 size: 15 residues. CDR1 and CDR2 (germline): LGHNA, YNFKEQ.

V usage is TRBV28 and J usage is TRBJ2-7; D uncertain. This CDR3 comprises 13 residues. V was cut by 8 bases and J by 1 base, with 12 bases left in between. In germline, CDR1 is MDHEN, CDR2 SYDVKM. CDR3 nucleotides: TGTGCCAGCTGGGGATTGGAATCCTACGAGCAGTACTTC. This sequence encodes CASWGLESYEQYF.

The chain combines TRBV7-3 with TRBJ2-3; possible D gene TRBD2, 5 bases. CDR1 and CDR2 (germline): SGHTA, FQGTGA. This CDR3 region has 14 residues. Trimming cost V 4 bases and J 0 bases, with 8 bases left between them. The CDR3 region has the DNA TGTGCCAGCAGCTCCACTAGTAGCACAGATACGCAGTATTTT. Translated: CASSSTSSTDTQYF.

The chain links TRBV30 to TRBJ1-5, with D maybe TRBD1 (5 bases). Germline assignment: CDR1 GTSNPN and CDR2 SVGIG (reference sequence). V gave up 2 bases and J gave up 4 bases, with 18 bases separating them. This CDR3 has 16 residues. CDR3 in amino acids: CAWSPLGLPGNQPQHF. DNA for the CDR3: TGTGCCTGGAGTCCTCTGGGGCTGCCCGGGAATCAGCCCCAGCATTTT.

The chain couples TRBV11-2 to TRBJ2-5, with 10 bases that match TRBD2. Unmatched junction bases numbered 5, after V lost 0 bases and J lost 4 bases. Per germline, CDR1 SGHAT and CDR2 FQNNGV. The CDR3 length is 16 residues. DNA for the CDR3: TGTGCCAGCAGCTTAGATCCGTTAGCGGGAGGAGAGACCCAGTACTTC. This gives the protein CASSLDPLAGGETQYF. Drawing the rest from reference TRBV11-2 and TRBJ2-5, the complete variable domain is EAGVAQSPRYKIIEKRQSVAFWCNPISGHATLYWYQQILGQGPKLLIQFQNNGVVDDSQLPKDRFSAERLKGVDSTLKIQPAKLEDSAVYLCASSLDPLAGGETQYFGPGTRLLVL.

The chain employs TRBV28 and TRBJ2-2; D gene ambiguous. V was clipped by 6 bases and J by 0 bases, with 14 bases between them. The CDR3 loop spans 16 amino acids. Germline CDR1 MDHEN, CDR2 SYDVKM. The CDR3 nucleotides read TGTGCCAGCAGAAGCCCCAACCCAGCGAACACCGGGGAGCTGTTTTTT. Translation: CASRSPNPANTGELFF.

The chain is built from TRBV28 and TRBJ1-3; no clear D. With 7 bases removed from V and 8 bases from J, the gap between germline ends came to 9 bases. The length of the CDR3 is 11 residues. CDR1 MDHEN and CDR2 SYDVKM come from the germline V gene. The CDR3 DNA follows: TGTGCCAGCACCTCTAGGGACACCATATATTTT. Its translation: CASTSRDTIYF.

This sequence joins TRBV29-1 and TRBJ2-3; perhaps TRBD1 as D (5 bases). With 1 base removed from V and 4 bases from J, the gap between germline ends came to 21 bases. This CDR3 has 17 amino acids. In germline, CDR1 is SQVTM, CDR2 ANQGSEA. CDR3 bases: TGCAGCGTTGAAGGGGGCTCCGGACCCCAGGGCCCAGATACGCAGTATTTT. Translating gives CSVEGGSGPQGPDTQYF.

The chain employs TRBV27 and TRBJ2-5; D call uncertain. The CDR3 runs to 12 residues. The germline V and J ends were trimmed by 8 bases and 2 bases, with 9 bases remaining between them. Germline V lookup: CDR1 MNHEY, CDR2 SMNVEV (reference sequence). The CDR3 region has the DNA TGTGCCAGCTGTTATGGACAAGAGACCCAGTACTTC. Its translation is CASCYGQETQYF.

The V and J genes are TRBV7-9 and TRBJ2-3; TRBD2 is a possible D gene (6 bases). Germline V CDR1 and CDR2: SEHNR, FQNEAQ (reference sequence). Trimming took off 5 bases at V and 6 bases at J, with 9 bases between the two ends. This CDR3 contains 12 residues. The CDR3, as DNA: TGTGCCAGCAGCCCGGAGGGGGATACGCAGTATTTT. Amino acids: CASSPEGDTQYF. The entire variable domain, with the rest obtained from reference TRBV7-9 and TRBJ2-3, is as follows: DTGVSQNPRHKITKRGQNVTFRCDPISEHNRLYWYRQTLGQGPEFLTYFQNEAQLEKSRLLSDRFSAERPKGSFSTLEIQRTEQGDSAMYLCASSPEGDTQYFGPGTRLTVL.

This clone was detected once. The J gene is TRBJ2-5, the V gene TRBV5-1; no firm D call. The V and J ends lost 2 bases and 2 bases respectively, with 16 bases between them. The germline CDR1 and CDR2 sequences are SGHRS and YFSETQ. This CDR3 has 16 amino acids. CDR3 DNA sequence: TGCGCCAGCAGCTTAAGGCCACAGCTTTCTCAAGAGACCCAGTACTTC. It specifies CASSLRPQLSQETQYF.

The rearrangement uses TRBV5-4 and TRBJ1-1; D not resolved. Trimming removed 0 bases at V and 6 bases at J, with 12 bases between. Germline loops: CDR1 SGHNT, CDR2 YYREEE (reference sequence). This CDR3 spans 14 amino acids. The CDR3: CASSLANGRAEAFF. The CDR3 nucleotides are TGTGCCAGCAGCTTGGCCAATGGGAGGGCTGAAGCTTTCTTT.

The chain uses TRBV27 and TRBJ1-1; 8 bases agree with TRBD1. The CDR3 runs to 15 residues. With 4 bases clipped from V and 5 bases from J, the junction kept 9 bases outside the gene matches. From germline, CDR1 is MNHEY and CDR2 SMNVEV (reference sequence). In DNA, the CDR3 is TGTGCCAGCAGTTGGGGACAGGACTCGGGAACTGAAGCTTTCTTT. Translation: CASSWGQDSGTEAFF.

This clone was seen only once. J is TRBJ2-7 and V is TRBV6-1; tentatively, D is TRBD2 (5 bases). Germline values: CDR1 MNHNS, CDR2 SASEGT. This CDR3 comprises 14 residues. Deletions cut 6 bases from V and 4 bases from J, with 16 bases between. CDR3: CASSAGEGRYEQYF. In DNA, the CDR3 is TGTGCCAGCAGCGCCGGGGAAGGGAGATACGAGCAGTACTTC.

V and J are TRBV12-2 and TRBJ1-5; the table's D call of TRBD1 was not tested on the DNA. TRBV12-2 counts as a pseudogene. This CDR3 comprises 16 residues. The CDR3, as DNA: TGTGCAAGTCGCTTCCGACAGGGGAAAGCCGATCAGCCCCAGCATTTT. Translation: CASRFRQGKADQPQHF.